One and the same sample provided the 27 T cell receptor beta chains below, sequenced in a study of blood T cell repertoires in COVID-19. Assay: immunoSEQ multiplex PCR; the TCRdb copy retains only in-frame clones and omits some. The sample contains over 150,000 clones, approximately 80% of which appear only once. The source material was peripheral blood. Receptors originate from a woman over 75 with acute or convalescent COVID-19.

This chain uses TRBV29-1 with TRBJ1-2; the match to TRBD1 covers 7 bases. CDR1 SQVTM and CDR2 ANQGSEA come from the germline V gene. After removal of 4 bases from V and 0 bases from J, the junction contained 5 bases not matched to a gene. The CDR3 has 14 amino acids. CDR3 protein: CSVVTGDTNYGYTF. Here the CDR3 DNA reads TGCAGCGTTGTAACAGGGGATACTAACTATGGCTACACCTTC.

The chain couples TRBV5-6 to TRBJ1-4, with D perhaps TRBD1 (5 bases). Germline CDR1 reads SGHDT; CDR2 reads YYEEEE. CDR3 length: 16 amino acids. Trimming left V 4 bases short and J 10 bases short, with 23 bases between. The CDR3 spells CASSLSDSVGLGKLFF. In DNA form, the CDR3 reads TGTGCCAGCAGCCTAAGCGACAGCGTTGGATTGGGAAAACTGTTTTTT.

The gene calls are TRBV30 and TRBJ1-3; tentative D call: TRBD1 (5 bases). The CDR3 runs 14 residues. Germline loops: CDR1 GTSNPN, CDR2 SVGIG (reference sequence). V was shortened by 3 bases and J by 2 bases, with 11 bases between the two germline ends. The CDR3 nucleotides read TGTGCCTGGAGCCACATGGGGCCTGGAAACACCATATATTTT. Encoded protein: CAWSHMGPGNTIYF. The full variable domain, in which reference TRBV30 and TRBJ1-3 provide the parts outside the CDR3, is SQTIHQWPATLVQPVGSPLSLECTVEGTSNPNLYWYRQAAGRGLQLLFYSVGIGQISSEVPQNLSASRPQDRQFILSSKKLLLSDSGFYLCAWSHMGPGNTIYFGEGSWLTVV.

The rearrangement uses TRBV3-1 (or the pseudogene TRBV3-2) and TRBJ2-5; D possibly corresponds to TRBD1 (5 bases). CDR3 length: 15 residues. Germline lookup yields CDR1 LGHDT and CDR2 YNNKEL (reference sequence). V lost 1 base to trimming and J lost 5 bases, with 14 bases between them. This chain's CDR3 is CASSQARAIGETQYF. CDR3 nucleotides: TGTGCCAGCAGCCAAGCCAGGGCTATTGGGGAGACCCAGTACTTC.

This clone was recorded once. This CDR3 reads CASGLNRADNEQFF. The CDR3 region has the DNA TGTGCTAGTGGTTTGAATCGAGCGGACAATGAGCAGTTCTTC. The chain combines TRBV12-5 with TRBJ2-1, with a weak D call TRBD2 (5 bases). The CDR3 runs to 14 residues. Trimming removed 2 bases at V and 5 bases at J, with 10 bases between. Germline V lookup: CDR1 LGHNT, CDR2 FRNRAP. Combining the CDR3 with reference TRBV12-5 and TRBJ2-1 gives the whole variable domain DARVTQTPRHKVTEMGQEVTMRCQPILGHNTVFWYRQTMMQGLELLAYFRNRAPLDDSGMPKDRFSAEMPDATLATLKIQPSEPRDSAVYFCASGLNRADNEQFFGPGTRLTVL.

The CDR3: CATSDSGQGRDTQYF. The CDR3 DNA follows: TGTGCCACCAGTGATTCGGGACAGGGACGAGATACGCAGTATTTT. The chain is built from TRBV24-1 and TRBJ2-3; the match to TRBD1 covers 9 bases. CDR1 is KGHDR, CDR2 SFDVKD, per germline. The CDR3 covers 15 residues. J lost 5 bases, V lost 2 bases, and 4 bases had no gene match.

The gene calls are TRBV25-1 and TRBJ2-2, with 7 bases aligning to TRBD2. Trimming took 1 base from V and 6 from J; bases not matched to a gene: 11. Germline V lookup: CDR1 MGHDK, CDR2 SYGVNS. This CDR3 is 17 amino acids long. The CDR3 here is CASSEFERGELAGELFF. CDR3 DNA sequence: TGTGCCAGCAGTGAATTTGAGCGGGGCGAATTGGCCGGGGAGCTGTTTTTT. Full variable domain (missing parts from reference TRBV25-1 and TRBJ2-2): EADIYQTPRYLVIGTGKKITLECSQTMGHDKMYWYQQDPGMELHLIHYSYGVNSTEKGDLSSESTVSRIRTEHFPLTLESARPSHTSQYLCASSEFERGELAGELFFGEGSRLTVL.

V gene TRBV7-6 combines with J gene TRBJ1-1; 7 nucleotides align to TRBD1. The CDR3 extends over 15 amino acids. Germline trimming cut 1 base from V and 0 bases from J; bases unmatched to any gene: 2. CDR1 and CDR2 (germline): SGHVS, FNYEAQ. The CDR3 region is CASSLEGTVNTEAFF. CDR3 coding DNA: TGTGCCAGCAGCTTAGAAGGGACAGTGAACACTGAAGCTTTCTTT.

This clone was counted a few times. This chain connects TRBV7-9 to TRBJ1-5; the D gene is possibly TRBD1 (6 bases). Germline V gene data show CDR1 as SEHNR and CDR2 as FQNEAQ (reference sequence). V lost 1 base and J lost 10, with 17 bases in between. This CDR3 has 15 amino acids. The chain's CDR3 is CASSLGTASGGPQHF. Written as DNA, the CDR3 is TGTGCCAGCAGCTTAGGGACAGCCTCGGGGGGACCCCAGCATTTT.

The genes are TRBV28 and TRBJ2-5; 12 bases agree with TRBD2. CDR1 and CDR2 (germline): MDHEN, SYDVKM. The trim removed 2 bases at V and 9 bases at J, leaving 7 bases unmatched. This CDR3 has 15 amino acids. DNA of the CDR3: TGTGCCAGCAGTTTAGAACTAGCGGGAGGTAATGCCCAGTACTTC. Residues: CASSLELAGGNAQYF.

V and J are TRBV3-1 (or the pseudogene TRBV3-2) and TRBJ2-7; unclear D gene. Germline CDR1 is LGHDT and CDR2 is YNNKEL (reference sequence). The CDR3 has 15 amino acids. Trimming cost V 0 bases and J 0 bases, with 9 bases left between them. CDR3 nucleotides: TGTGCCAGCAGCCAAGAGACACCAAGCTCCTACGAGCAGTACTTC. As protein: CASSQETPSSYEQYF.

This chain joins TRBV5-6 and TRBJ1-5; TRBD1 matches 8 bases. V trimming: 2 bases; J trimming: 0 bases; junction bases outside the gene matches: 10. CDR3 size: 18 residues. Per the germline V gene, CDR1 is SGHDT and CDR2 is YYEEEE. The CDR3 loop is CASSFGDRGHRSNQPQHF. DNA of the CDR3: TGTGCCAGCAGCTTCGGAGACAGGGGCCATCGTAGCAATCAGCCCCAGCATTTT.

The chain couples TRBV29-1 to TRBJ2-7; D may be TRBD1 (6 bases). This CDR3 region has 11 residues. The V gene's germline CDR1 is SQVTM and CDR2 ANQGSEA. The V end was cut by 7 bases, the J end by 4 bases, with 11 bases between. As DNA, the CDR3 is TGCAGCGCCGCACAGGGATACGAGCAGTACTTC. This translates into CSAAQGYEQYF.

There are many counts of this clone. The chain combines TRBV5-1 with TRBJ1-2, with D tentatively TRBD1 (5 bases). Germline V gives CDR1 SGHRS, CDR2 YFSETQ. This CDR3 is 12 amino acids long. V lost 3 bases, J lost 7 bases, and 10 bases lay in between. CDR3 in amino acids: CASSSGLSGYTF. The CDR3 DNA sequence: TGCGCCAGCAGCTCGGGACTGAGTGGCTACACCTTC.

This clone was counted between two and nine times. The rearrangement joins TRBV30 to TRBJ1-5, with D tentatively TRBD1 (5 bases). V lost 0 bases, J lost 3 bases, and 9 bases lay in between. The germline V gene has CDR1 GTSNPN and CDR2 SVGIG (reference sequence). The CDR3 runs to 14 residues. The CDR3 coding sequence is TGTGCCTGGAGTGTAGCGACAGTCAATCAGCCCCAGCATTTT. It codes for CAWSVATVNQPQHF.

In this sample, this clone turned up once. This rearrangement joins TRBV6-6 to TRBJ1-2, with 8 bases lining up with TRBD1. This CDR3 has 16 residues. CDR1 is MNHNY, CDR2 SVGAGI, per germline (reference sequence). V shed 0 bases, J shed 7 bases, and the junction held 10 bases outside the gene matches. The CDR3 is CASSYSNLQGAGGYTF. For the CDR3, the DNA is TGTGCCAGCAGTTACTCGAATCTTCAGGGGGCAGGTGGCTACACCTTC.

The CDR3: CASSFTTGTDTQYF. The CDR3 bases are TGTGCCAGCAGCTTTACTACAGGGACAGATACGCAGTATTTT. The V call is TRBV11-2, the J call TRBJ2-3; the D gene is possibly TRBD1 (6 bases). V was clipped by 3 bases and J by 3 bases, with 10 bases between them. Germline-derived CDR1 and CDR2 are SGHAT and FQNNGV. This CDR3 comprises 14 residues.

The chain has TRBV15 and TRBJ1-1; 9 nucleotides agree with TRBD1. The CDR3 runs to 16 residues. The J segment lost 4 bases and the V segment lost 2 bases, leaving 8 bases of the junction unmatched. Germline lookup yields CDR1 LNHNV and CDR2 YYDKDF (reference sequence). The CDR3 protein is CATSRKVGQGITEAFF. The CDR3 DNA follows: TGTGCCACCAGCAGAAAAGTAGGACAGGGGATCACTGAAGCTTTCTTT. Together with reference TRBV15 and TRBJ1-1, the CDR3 gives the full variable domain: DAMVIQNPRYQVTQFGKPVTLSCSQTLNHNVMYWYQQKSSQAPKLLFHYYDKDFNNEADTPDNFQSRRPNTSFCFLDIRSPGLGDTAMYLCATSRKVGQGITEAFFGQGTRLTVV.

The chain combines TRBV3-1 (or the pseudogene TRBV3-2) with TRBJ1-4; unclear D gene. Per the germline V gene, CDR1 is LGHDT and CDR2 is YNNKEL (reference sequence). The V and J ends lost 1 base and 4 bases respectively, with 10 bases between them. This CDR3 contains 15 residues. This chain's CDR3 is CASSQGANLNEKLFF. In nucleotides, the CDR3 is TGTGCCAGCAGCCAAGGTGCGAACCTTAATGAAAAACTGTTTTTT.

The chain is built from TRBV13 and TRBJ2-1; maybe TRBD2 (5 bases). This CDR3 contains 14 residues. Germline V gene lookup returns CDR1 PRHDT and CDR2 FYEKMQ (reference sequence). V lost 5 bases, J lost 4 bases, and 12 bases lay in between. CDR3 region: CASSARARYNEQFF. In DNA form, the CDR3 reads TGTGCCAGCAGCGCGCGGGCGAGGTACAATGAGCAGTTCTTC.

In its sample, this clone was seen a few times. The genes are TRBV7-3 and TRBJ1-1; 8 nucleotides line up with TRBD1. CDR3 length equals 15 residues. Germline CDR1 SGHTA, CDR2 FQGTGA. V shed 4 bases, J shed 5 bases, and the junction held 9 bases outside the gene matches. The CDR3 spells CASSSQTGEWTEAFF. CDR3 nucleotides: TGTGCCAGCAGCTCACAGACAGGGGAGTGGACTGAAGCTTTCTTT.

This rearrangement joins TRBV9 to TRBJ1-5; D gene unclear. The V gene's germline CDR1 is SGDLS and CDR2 YYNGEE. This CDR3 contains 15 residues. The V end was cut by 4 bases, the J end by 6 bases, with 17 bases between. The CDR3 sequence: CASSPGGADAQPQHF. CDR3 sequence (DNA): TGTGCCAGCAGCCCCGGTGGAGCTGACGCTCAGCCCCAGCATTTT.

The chain couples TRBV19 to TRBJ1-2; D gene unclear. The CDR3 is 12 amino acids. V shed 8 bases and J shed 2 bases, with 9 bases lying between them. Germline CDR1 LNHDA, CDR2 SQIVND (reference sequence). CDR3 in DNA: TGTGCCAGTTCTTCCGAGAACTATGGCTACACCTTC. As protein: CASSSENYGYTF. The whole variable domain, remainder taken from reference TRBV19 and TRBJ1-2, is DGGITQSPKYLFRKEGQNVTLSCEQNLNHDAMYWYRQDPGQGLRLIYYSQIVNDFQKGDIAEGYSVSREKKESFPLTVTSAQKNPTAFYLCASSSENYGYTFGSGTRLTVV.

The chain couples TRBV11-3 to TRBJ2-1; D perhaps matches TRBD1 (6 bases). The V end lost 5 bases, the J end lost 10 bases, and 12 bases lay between the germline ends. Per the germline V gene, CDR1 is SGHNT and CDR2 is YENEEA. The CDR3 is 12 residues long. Here the CDR3 DNA reads TGTGCCAGCAGCCGTGACAGGCGGGAGCAGTTCTTC. Its protein is CASSRDRREQFF.

The chain combines TRBV10-3 with TRBJ2-1, with TRBD2 identical over 14 bases. The CDR3 sequence is 17 residues long. The ends lost 10 bases at V and 6 bases at J; junction bases unmatched: 14. The V gene's germline CDR1 is ENHRY and CDR2 SYGVKD. CDR3 region: CATSGTSGSQTGNEQFF. The DNA of the CDR3 is TGTGCCACATCCGGGACTAGCGGGAGTCAAACCGGCAATGAGCAGTTCTTC.

The chain joins TRBV6-2 or TRBV6-3 to TRBJ1-5, with 7 positions matching TRBD1. Per the germline V gene, CDR1 is MNHEY and CDR2 is SVGEGT. The CDR3 runs to 17 residues. The V gene end was trimmed by 2 bases and the J gene end by 1 base; junction bases not matched to a gene: 8. For the CDR3, the DNA is TGTGCCAGCAGTTACACCAAGACAGGGTCCAGCAATCAGCCCCAGCATTTT. It translates to CASSYTKTGSSNQPQHF.

The V call is TRBV7-9, the J call TRBJ2-7; 7 bases are a match to TRBD1. V lost 1 base and J lost 3; bases outside the gene matches: 6. Germline CDR1 and CDR2: SEHNR and FQNEAQ (reference sequence). The CDR3 totals 15 residues. The CDR3 nucleotides read TGTGCCAGCAGCTTAGTAGGGGGCCCAAACTACGAGCAGTACTTC. Its protein product is CASSLVGGPNYEQYF.